The 9 T cell receptor beta chains below all came from one sample that was sequenced in a study of CD8+ T cells in alopecia areata. Once RNA had been extracted, it was reverse transcribed into cDNA to act as the sequencing template. TCRdb keeps only in-frame clones here, not all; method: immunoSEQ multiplex PCR. In the table there are more than 85,000 clones, 50% to 75% of which are singletons. Regarding treatment: oral pan-JAK inhibitor, 5-10 mg twice daily. This specimen consisted of CD8+ T cells sorted from blood, obtained at week 4, from a patient treated with tofacitinib. The receptors originated from a human donor with alopecia areata.

Note on this clone: An end of the junction does not agree with germline; a read error may underlie this. The rearrangement links TRBV4-1 to TRBJ1-2; weak D call: TRBD1 (6 bases). This CDR3 contains 15 residues. Germline CDR1 reads MGHRA; CDR2 reads YSYEKL. The CDR3 DNA follows: TGCGCCAGCAACCAATCCCCTGGGGGCGGCTATGGCTACACCTTC. Protein product: CASNQSPGGGYGYTF.

This clone was picked up one time. The V and J genes are TRBV25-1 and TRBJ2-7; 8 bases agree with TRBD2. The CDR3 contains 13 residues. The germline CDR1 and CDR2 sequences are MGHDK and SYGVNS. The junction had 1 base not matched to a gene; V was cut back by 3 bases and J by 3 bases. This chain's CDR3 is CASSESGGYEQYF. The CDR3 DNA sequence: TGTGCCAGCAGTGAGAGCGGGGGCTACGAGCAGTACTTC.

The V and J genes are TRBV28 and TRBJ1-1; the D is unclear. The ends were cut back, 3 bases at V and 8 bases at J, with 10 bases in the middle. The CDR3 runs to 12 residues. Per the germline V gene, CDR1 is MDHEN and CDR2 is SYDVKM. CDR3 loop: CASSLIGAEAFF. In nucleotides, the CDR3 is TGTGCCAGCAGTTTGATAGGCGCCGAAGCTTTCTTT.

The chain carries TRBV27 and TRBJ2-3, with 11 bases matching TRBD1. The CDR3 loop spans 15 amino acids. J gave up 1 base and V 4 bases, and 1 base lay outside the gene matches. Germline loops: CDR1 MNHEY, CDR2 SMNVEV (reference sequence). The CDR3 reads CASSSGQGGTDTQYF. CDR3 coding DNA: TGTGCCAGCAGTTCGGGACAGGGGGGCACAGATACGCAGTATTTT.

The V and J genes are TRBV30 and TRBJ2-7; D assignment may be TRBD1 or TRBD2 (5 bases each). Trimming stripped 5 bases from V and 3 bases from J, with 14 bases between. CDR3 size: 13 residues. Germline-derived CDR1 and CDR2 are GTSNPN and SVGIG (reference sequence). The CDR3 loop is CAWDPGQGYEQYF. The CDR3 nucleotides read TGTGCCTGGGATCCGGGGCAGGGCTACGAGCAGTACTTC.

Only a few counts were recorded for this clone. V usage is TRBV7-2 and J usage is TRBJ1-1; no clear D gene. V lost 3 bases to trimming and J lost 0 bases, with 5 bases between them. CDR1 and CDR2 from the germline V gene are SGHTA and FQGNSA. This CDR3 spans 13 amino acids. The CDR3 DNA is TGTGCCAGCAGCTTGTCAGTGAACACTGAAGCTTTCTTT. It translates to CASSLSVNTEAFF.

This clone was found a few times. The V and J genes are TRBV6-6 and TRBJ2-3; D could derive from TRBD1 or TRBD2 (5 bases each). CDR1 is MNHNY, CDR2 SVGAGI, per germline (reference sequence). This CDR3 comprises 14 residues. Trimming removed 6 bases at V and 7 bases at J, with 17 bases between. CDR3 DNA: TGTGCCAGCAGCACGGGACCGGAGGTGAATACGCAGTATTTT. It yields the protein CASSTGPEVNTQYF.

This clone was seen a handful of times. The chain recombines TRBV28 with TRBJ2-1; D is unresolved. There are 13 residues in the CDR3. Trimming stripped 2 bases from V and 6 bases from J, with 8 bases between. Germline CDR1 is MDHEN and CDR2 is SYDVKM. The CDR3 sequence is CASSLRRSNEQFF. The CDR3, as DNA: TGTGCCAGCAGTTTAAGACGATCCAATGAGCAGTTCTTC.

V is TRBV25-1 and J is TRBJ2-4, with unresolved D. The length of the CDR3 is 14 residues. Germline assignment: CDR1 MGHDK and CDR2 SYGVNS. The germline V and J ends were trimmed by 2 bases and 5 bases, with 10 bases remaining between them. This CDR3 is CASSEVGQQNIQYF. In nucleotides, the CDR3 is TGTGCCAGCAGTGAAGTAGGGCAGCAAAACATTCAGTACTTC.